Included here is one T cell receptor (beta chain) sequence, with context. Its target is not known. The time point was: recipient sample about 28 days before transplant, after cytoreduction. The data belong to a study of T cell clonotyping in hematopoietic cell transplantation. Data came from immunoSEQ multiplex PCR; TCRdb stores just in-frame clones and leaves some out. Among more than 20,000 clones listed, around 80% were seen once. Findings and limits, study-wide: Recipient TCR diversity dropped after transplant; expanded clonotypes rose from day 30 to 180.

This CDR3 region has 16 residues. The V and J ends lost 0 bases and 5 bases respectively, with 17 bases between them. Germline CDR1 is GTSNPN and CDR2 is SVGIG (reference sequence). The genes are TRBV30 and TRBJ2-1; a possible D gene is TRBD1 (7 bases). The sequence came from a woman in her fifties or sixties with acute myeloid leukemia. Some clones in this sample may be carry-over from other donors' samples. Sequenced material: peripheral blood mononuclear cells, taken before stem cell transplant. CDR3 nucleotides: TGTGCCTGGAGTGTACGCGGGGACAGCCTGCACAATGAGCAGTTCTTC. This translates into CAWSVRGDSLHNEQFF. Together with reference TRBV30 and TRBJ2-1, the CDR3 gives the full variable domain: SQTIHQWPATLVQPVGSPLSLECTVEGTSNPNLYWYRQAAGRGLQLLFYSVGIGQISSEVPQNLSASRPQDRQFILSSKKLLLSDSGFYLCAWSVRGDSLHNEQFFGPGTRLTVL.